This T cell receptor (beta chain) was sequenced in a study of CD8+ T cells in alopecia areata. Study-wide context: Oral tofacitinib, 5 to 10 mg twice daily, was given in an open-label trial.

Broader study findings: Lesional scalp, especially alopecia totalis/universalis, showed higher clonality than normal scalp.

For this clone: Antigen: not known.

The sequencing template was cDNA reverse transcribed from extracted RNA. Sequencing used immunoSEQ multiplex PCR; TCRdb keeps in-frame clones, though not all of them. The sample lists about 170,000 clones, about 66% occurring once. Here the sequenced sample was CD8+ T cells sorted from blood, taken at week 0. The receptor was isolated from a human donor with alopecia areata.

The DNA for the CDR3 is TGTGCCAGCAGTTCGGCGGTGGGTCAGCCCCAGCATTTT. Encoded protein: CASSSAVGQPQHF. V and J are TRBV6-6 and TRBJ1-5; D not certain. The V gene lost 4 bases and the J gene lost 6 bases, with 10 bases spanning the gap. The CDR3 consists of 13 residues. Germline values: CDR1 MNHNY, CDR2 SVGAGI (reference sequence).